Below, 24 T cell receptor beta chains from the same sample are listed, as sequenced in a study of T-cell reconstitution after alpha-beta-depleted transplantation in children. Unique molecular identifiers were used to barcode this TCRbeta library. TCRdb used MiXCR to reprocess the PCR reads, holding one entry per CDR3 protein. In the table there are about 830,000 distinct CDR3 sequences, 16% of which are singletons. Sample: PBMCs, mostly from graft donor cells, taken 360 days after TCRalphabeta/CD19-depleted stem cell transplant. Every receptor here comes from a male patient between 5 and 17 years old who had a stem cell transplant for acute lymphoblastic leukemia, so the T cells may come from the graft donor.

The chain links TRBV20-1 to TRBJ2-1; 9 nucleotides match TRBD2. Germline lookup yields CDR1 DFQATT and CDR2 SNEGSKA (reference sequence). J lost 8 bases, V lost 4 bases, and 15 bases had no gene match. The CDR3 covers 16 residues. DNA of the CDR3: TGCAGTGCTAATAGCGGGAGAAGCGTAGGAATCGATGAGCAGTTCTTC. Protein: CSANSGRSVGIDEQFF.

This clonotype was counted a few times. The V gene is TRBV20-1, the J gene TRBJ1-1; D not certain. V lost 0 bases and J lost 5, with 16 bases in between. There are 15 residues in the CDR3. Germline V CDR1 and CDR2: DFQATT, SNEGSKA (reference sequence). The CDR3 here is CSARDGELGKTEAFF. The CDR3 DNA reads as TGCAGTGCTAGAGATGGGGAGTTGGGAAAAACTGAAGCTTTCTTT.

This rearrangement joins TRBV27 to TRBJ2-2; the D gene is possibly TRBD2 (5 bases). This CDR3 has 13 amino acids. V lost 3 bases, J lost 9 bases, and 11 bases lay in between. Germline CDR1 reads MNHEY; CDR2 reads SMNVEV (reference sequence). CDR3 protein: CASSFRLARELFF. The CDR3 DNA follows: TGTGCCAGCAGTTTCCGCCTAGCCAGGGAGCTGTTTTTT.

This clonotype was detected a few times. The CDR3 DNA follows: TGTGCCAGCTCACCCGACCGGCTAGCGGCCGCGAACACCGGGGAGCTGTTTTTT. It specifies CASSPDRLAAANTGELFF. The J gene is TRBJ2-2, the V gene TRBV18; TRBD2 aligns across 7 bases. CDR1 and CDR2 (germline): KGHSH, LQKENI. V trimming: 3 bases; J trimming: 0 bases; junction bases outside the gene matches: 10. The CDR3 loop spans 18 amino acids.

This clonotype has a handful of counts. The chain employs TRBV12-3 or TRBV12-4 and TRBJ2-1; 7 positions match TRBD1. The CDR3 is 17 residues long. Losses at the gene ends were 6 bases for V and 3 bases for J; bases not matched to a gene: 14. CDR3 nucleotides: TGTGCCAGCAGGACTGTGTTAGGGGGCCATGACTACAATGAGCAGTTCTTC. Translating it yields CASRTVLGGHDYNEQFF.

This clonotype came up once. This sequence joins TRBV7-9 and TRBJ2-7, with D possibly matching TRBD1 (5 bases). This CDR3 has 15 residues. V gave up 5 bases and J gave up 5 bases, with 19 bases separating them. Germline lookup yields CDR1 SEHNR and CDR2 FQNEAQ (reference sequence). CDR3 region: CASSPRAGIGNEQYF. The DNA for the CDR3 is TGTGCCAGCAGCCCTCGGGCAGGGATAGGGAACGAGCAGTACTTC.

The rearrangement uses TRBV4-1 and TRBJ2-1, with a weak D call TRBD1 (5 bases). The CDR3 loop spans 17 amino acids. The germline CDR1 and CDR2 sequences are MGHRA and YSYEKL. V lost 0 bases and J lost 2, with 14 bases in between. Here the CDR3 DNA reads TGCGCCAGCAGCCAAGATCGGTGGGGCTCTACCTACAATGAGCAGTTCTTC. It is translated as CASSQDRWGSTYNEQFF.

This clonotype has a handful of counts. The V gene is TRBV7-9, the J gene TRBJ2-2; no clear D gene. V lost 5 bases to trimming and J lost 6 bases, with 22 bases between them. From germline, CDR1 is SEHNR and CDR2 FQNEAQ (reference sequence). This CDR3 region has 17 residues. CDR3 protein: CASSPRTPLHTSGELFF. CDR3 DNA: TGTGCCAGCAGCCCGCGGACCCCCCTCCACACTTCCGGGGAGCTGTTTTTT.

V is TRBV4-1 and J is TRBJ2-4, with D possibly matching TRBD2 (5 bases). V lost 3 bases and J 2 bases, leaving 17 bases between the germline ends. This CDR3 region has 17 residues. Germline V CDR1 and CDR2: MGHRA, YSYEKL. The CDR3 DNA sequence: TGCGCCAGCAGCCACCCTTGGCCTTCGGGATCCAAAAACATTCAGTACTTC. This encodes CASSHPWPSGSKNIQYF.

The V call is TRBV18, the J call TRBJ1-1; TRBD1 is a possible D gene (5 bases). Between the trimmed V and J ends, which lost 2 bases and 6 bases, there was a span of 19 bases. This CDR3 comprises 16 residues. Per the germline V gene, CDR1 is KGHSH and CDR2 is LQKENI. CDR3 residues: CASSPVVFAGFSEAFF. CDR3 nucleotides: TGTGCCAGCTCACCAGTAGTTTTTGCAGGGTTTTCTGAAGCTTTCTTT.

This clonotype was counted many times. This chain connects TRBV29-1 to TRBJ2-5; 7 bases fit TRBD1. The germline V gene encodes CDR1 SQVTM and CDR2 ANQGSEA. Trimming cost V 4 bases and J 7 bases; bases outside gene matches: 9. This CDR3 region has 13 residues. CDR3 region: CSVVGDRVRTQYF. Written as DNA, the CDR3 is TGCAGCGTTGTTGGCGACAGGGTCAGGACCCAGTACTTC.

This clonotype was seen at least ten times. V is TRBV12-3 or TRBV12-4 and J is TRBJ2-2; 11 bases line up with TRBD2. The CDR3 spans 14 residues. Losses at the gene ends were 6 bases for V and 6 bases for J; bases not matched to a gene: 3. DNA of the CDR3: TGTGCCAGCAGCCTAGCGGGAGGAGCCGGGGAGCTGTTTTTT. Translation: CASSLAGGAGELFF.

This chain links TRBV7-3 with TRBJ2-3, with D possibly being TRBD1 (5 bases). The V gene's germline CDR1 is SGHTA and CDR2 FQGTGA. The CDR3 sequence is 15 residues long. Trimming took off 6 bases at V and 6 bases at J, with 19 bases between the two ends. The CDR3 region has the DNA TGTGCCAGCAGTCTTAGAGGCAGGGTGGAGGATACGCAGTATTTT. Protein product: CASSLRGRVEDTQYF.

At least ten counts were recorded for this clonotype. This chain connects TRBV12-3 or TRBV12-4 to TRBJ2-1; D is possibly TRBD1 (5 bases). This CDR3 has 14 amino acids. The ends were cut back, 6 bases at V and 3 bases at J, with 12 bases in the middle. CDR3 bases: TGTGCCAGCAGACTTCTGGACAACTACAATGAGCAGTTCTTC. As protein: CASRLLDNYNEQFF.

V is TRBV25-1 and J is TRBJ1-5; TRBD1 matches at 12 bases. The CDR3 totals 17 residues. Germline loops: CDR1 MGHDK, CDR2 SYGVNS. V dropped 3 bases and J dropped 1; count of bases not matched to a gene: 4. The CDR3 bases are TGTGCCAGCAGTGATCCCGGGACAGGGGGCAGCAATCAGCCCCAGCATTTT. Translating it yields CASSDPGTGGSNQPQHF. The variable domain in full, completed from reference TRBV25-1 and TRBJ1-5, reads EADIYQTPRYLVIGTGKKITLECSQTMGHDKMYWYQQDPGMELHLIHYSYGVNSTEKGDLSSESTVSRIRTEHFPLTLESARPSHTSQYLCASSDPGTGGSNQPQHFGDGTRLSIL.

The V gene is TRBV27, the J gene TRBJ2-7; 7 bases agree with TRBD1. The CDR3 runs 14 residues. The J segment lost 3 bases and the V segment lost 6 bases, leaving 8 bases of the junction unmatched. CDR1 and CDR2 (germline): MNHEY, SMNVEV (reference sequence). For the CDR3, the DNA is TGTGCCAGCAGAAGGGGGCTAAGGTTCTACGAGCAGTACTTC. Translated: CASRRGLRFYEQYF.

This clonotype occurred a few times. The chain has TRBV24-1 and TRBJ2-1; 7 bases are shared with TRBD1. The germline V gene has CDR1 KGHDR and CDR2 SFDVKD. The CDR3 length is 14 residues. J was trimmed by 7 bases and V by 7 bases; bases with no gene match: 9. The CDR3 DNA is TGTGCCACCAGCGGGACAGTCGGGAAGAATGAGCAGTTCTTC. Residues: CATSGTVGKNEQFF.

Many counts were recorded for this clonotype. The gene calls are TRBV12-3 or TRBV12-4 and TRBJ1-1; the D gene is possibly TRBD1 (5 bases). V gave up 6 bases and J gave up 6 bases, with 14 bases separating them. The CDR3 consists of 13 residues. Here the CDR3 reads CASRIKGFPEAFF. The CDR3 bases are TGTGCCAGCAGGATCAAGGGGTTCCCTGAAGCTTTCTTT.

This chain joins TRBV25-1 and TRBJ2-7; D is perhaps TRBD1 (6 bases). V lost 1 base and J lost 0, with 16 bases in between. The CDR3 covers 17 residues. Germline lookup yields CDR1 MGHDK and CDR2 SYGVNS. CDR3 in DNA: TGTGCCAGCAGTGAATTTAAGCCCAGGGGAGCCTCCTACGAGCAGTACTTC. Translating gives CASSEFKPRGASYEQYF.

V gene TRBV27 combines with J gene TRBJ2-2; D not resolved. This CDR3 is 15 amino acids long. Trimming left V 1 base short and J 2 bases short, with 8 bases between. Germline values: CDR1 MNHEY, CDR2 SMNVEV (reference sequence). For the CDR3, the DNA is TGTGCCAGCAGTTTATTATCGTTAAACACCGGGGAGCTGTTTTTT. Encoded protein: CASSLLSLNTGELFF.

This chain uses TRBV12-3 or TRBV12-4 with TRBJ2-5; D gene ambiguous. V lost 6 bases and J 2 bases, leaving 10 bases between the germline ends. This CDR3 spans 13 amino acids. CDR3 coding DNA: TGTGCCAGCAGGTTGGCCAGACAAGAGACCCAGTACTTC. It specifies CASRLARQETQYF.

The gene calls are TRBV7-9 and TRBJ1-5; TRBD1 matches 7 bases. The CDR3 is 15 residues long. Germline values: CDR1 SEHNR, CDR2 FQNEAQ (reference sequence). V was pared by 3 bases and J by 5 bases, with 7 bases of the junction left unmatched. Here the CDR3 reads CASSFGQVGDQPQHF. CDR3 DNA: TGTGCCAGCAGCTTCGGACAGGTTGGGGATCAGCCCCAGCATTTT.

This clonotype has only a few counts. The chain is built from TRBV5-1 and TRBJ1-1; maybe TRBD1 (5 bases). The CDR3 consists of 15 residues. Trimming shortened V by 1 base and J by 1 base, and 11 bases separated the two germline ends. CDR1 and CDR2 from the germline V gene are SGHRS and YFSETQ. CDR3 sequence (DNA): TGCGCCAGCAGCTTGCCGGGGGTCCCGAACACTGAAGCTTTCTTT. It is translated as CASSLPGVPNTEAFF. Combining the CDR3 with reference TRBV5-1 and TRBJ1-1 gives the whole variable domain KAGVTQTPRYLIKTRGQQVTLSCSPISGHRSVSWYQQTPGQGLQFLFEYFSETQRNKGNFPGRFSGRQFSNSRSEMNVSTLELGDSALYLCASSLPGVPNTEAFFGQGTRLTVV.

The CDR3 sequence: CASSPGTGVRGETQYF. For the CDR3, the DNA is TGTGCCAGCAGTCCGGGGACAGGGGTAAGGGGAGAGACCCAGTACTTC. The chain carries TRBV12-3 or TRBV12-4 and TRBJ2-5, with 10 bases matching TRBD1. This CDR3 region has 16 residues. Trimming took 5 bases from V and 4 from J; bases not matched to a gene: 10.